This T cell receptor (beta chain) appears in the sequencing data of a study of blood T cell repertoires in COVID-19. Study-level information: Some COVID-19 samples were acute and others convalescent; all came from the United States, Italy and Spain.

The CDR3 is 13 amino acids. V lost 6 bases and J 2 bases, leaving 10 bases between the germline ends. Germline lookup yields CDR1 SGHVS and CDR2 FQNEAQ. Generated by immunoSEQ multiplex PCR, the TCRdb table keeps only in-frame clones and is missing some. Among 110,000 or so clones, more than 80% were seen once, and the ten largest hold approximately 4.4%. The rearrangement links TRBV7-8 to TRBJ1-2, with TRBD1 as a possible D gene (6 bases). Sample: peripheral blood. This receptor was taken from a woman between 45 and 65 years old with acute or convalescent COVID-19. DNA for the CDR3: TGTGCCAGCAGTCCGGACAGCAACTATGGCTACACCTTC. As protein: CASSPDSNYGYTF.